The rows below give T cell receptor beta chains drawn from one sample of a study of shared clonotypes between healthy human individuals. Assay: immunoSEQ multiplex PCR; the TCRdb copy retains only in-frame clones and omits some. The sample gives a few million clones, approximately 93% of which show up once; 0.39% is in the top ten. Sequencing was done on a sample of naive CD4+ T cells from PBMCs. The receptors were gathered from a man younger than 30 in good health. Some clones in this sample may be carry-over from other donors' samples. Each CDR3 is given with its conserved first and last residue. D genes are given only for firm matches. The size field is filled for only some rows; it gives once, few, many or a size class.

J gene | CDR3 length | clone size | V gene | D gene | CDR3 protein | CDR3 DNA
TRBJ1-4 | 14 | . | TRBV5-6 | . | CASSREGANEKLFF | TGTGCCAGCAGCCGGGAAGGGGCTAATGAAAAACTGTTTTTT
TRBJ2-1 | 12 | . | TRBV5-1 | TRBD1 | CASRVGNRGQFF | TGCGCCAGCAGAGTCGGAAACAGGGGGCAGTTCTTC
TRBJ1-1 | 14 | . | TRBV2 | . | CASSEFWGRTEAFF | TGTGCCAGCAGTGAATTTTGGGGGCGCACTGAAGCTTTCTTT
TRBJ2-1 | 16 | . | TRBV18 | . | CASSPLAPSSYNEQFF | TGTGCCAGCTCACCACTAGCGCCGAGCTCCTACAATGAGCAGTTCTTC
TRBJ1-1 | 16 | . | TRBV6-1 | . | CASSELRTAQNTEAFF | TGTGCCAGCAGTGAACTTCGGACAGCACAAAACACTGAAGCTTTCTTT
TRBJ1-1 | 14 | . | TRBV28 | . | CASRTKRRDTEAFF | TGTGCCAGCAGGACCAAAAGAAGGGACACTGAAGCTTTCTTT
TRBJ2-7 | 14 | . | TRBV5-5 | . | CASSFLGSSYEQYF | TGTGCCAGCAGCTTTTTAGGTTCCTCCTACGAGCAGTACTTC
TRBJ2-5 | 16 | . | TRBV28 | TRBD2 | CASSLSLLAVQETQYF | TGTGCCAGCAGTTTATCCCTACTAGCGGTCCAAGAGACCCAGTACTTC
TRBJ1-2 | 16 | . | TRBV2 | TRBD1 | CASLFDRGHLNYGYTF | TGTGCCAGCCTTTTCGACAGGGGGCACCTCAACTATGGCTACACCTTC
TRBJ1-1 | 13 | . | TRBV10-3 | TRBD1 | CAISSQGIAEAFF | TGTGCCATCAGCTCACAGGGGATCGCTGAAGCTTTCTTT
TRBJ2-7 | 15 | once | TRBV5-1 | TRBD1 | CASSLEQGGTYEQYF | TGCGCCAGCAGCTTGGAACAGGGGGGTACCTACGAGCAGTACTTC
TRBJ2-7 | 14 | . | TRBV19 | . | CASSDSGARAEQYF | TGTGCCAGTAGTGATTCCGGCGCCAGGGCCGAGCAGTACTTC
TRBJ1-1 | 12 | . | TRBV6-6 | TRBD1 | CATGTENTEAFF | TGTGCCACCGGGACAGAGAACACTGAAGCTTTCTTT
TRBJ2-1 | 13 | . | TRBV10-3 | . | CATDTRQSNEQFF | TGTGCCACCGATACTCGACAGAGCAATGAGCAGTTCTTC
TRBJ2-5 | 17 | . | TRBV7-8 | . | CASSLALGSGYQETQYF | TGTGCCAGCAGCTTAGCCTTGGGGTCGGGGTACCAAGAGACCCAGTACTTC
TRBJ2-7 | 13 | once | TRBV7-3 | TRBD2 | CASSLRAGDEQYF | TGTGCCAGCAGCTTACGAGCGGGAGACGAGCAGTACTTC
TRBJ2-5 | 15 | . | TRBV18 | TRBD1 | CASSSRTGAKETQYF | TGTGCCAGCTCCTCCCGGACAGGGGCGAAAGAGACCCAGTACTTC
TRBJ1-2 | 12 | . | TRBV4-3 | TRBD1 | CASSQGQYGYTF | TGCGCCAGCAGCCAGGGACAGTATGGCTACACCTTC
TRBJ2-7 | 15 | . | TRBV18 | TRBD1 | CASSLLQGPTYEQYF | TGTGCCAGCTCTTTACTACAGGGGCCGACCTACGAGCAGTACTTC
TRBJ1-5 | 14 | few | TRBV19 | . | CASSIGGREQPQHF | TGTGCCAGTAGTATAGGGGGGCGAGAGCAGCCCCAGCATTTT
TRBJ2-7 | 16 | once | TRBV14 | TRBD1 | CASSQDPGQGGYEQYF | TGTGCCAGCAGCCAAGATCCCGGACAGGGAGGCTACGAGCAGTACTTC
TRBJ1-2 | 13 | . | TRBV15 | . | CATSRDRIYGYTF | TGTGCCACCAGCAGAGACAGAATCTATGGCTACACCTTC
TRBJ2-1 | 11 | . | TRBV20-1 | . | CSAGGRVEQFF | TGCAGTGCTGGGGGTAGAGTTGAGCAGTTCTTC
TRBJ1-5 | 15 | . | TRBV28 | TRBD1 | CASSLTGDSNQPQHF | TGTGCCAGCAGTTTGACAGGGGATAGCAATCAGCCCCAGCATTTT
TRBJ1-2 | 17 | . | TRBV5-4 | . | CASSLPFQGGGQDGYTF | TGTGCCAGCAGCTTGCCGTTCCAAGGCGGGGGGCAGGATGGCTACACCTTC
TRBJ2-7 | 14 | . | TRBV9 | TRBD2 | CASSVSGWSYEQYF | TGTGCCAGCAGCGTTAGCGGGTGGAGCTACGAGCAGTACTTC
TRBJ1-1 | 14 | . | TRBV18 | . | CASSPRTANTEAFF | TGTGCCAGCTCACCTAGGACAGCGAACACTGAAGCTTTCTTT
TRBJ1-1 | 15 | . | TRBV25-1 | . | CASSERGRGGTEAFF | TGTGCCAGCAGTGAAAGGGGCCGGGGGGGCACTGAAGCTTTCTTT
TRBJ2-7 | 11 | once | TRBV11-2 | . | CASSSVSKQYF | TGTGCCAGCAGCTCCGTAAGTAAGCAGTACTTC
TRBJ1-4 | 13 | . | TRBV4-2 | . | CASSQRVREKLFF | TGTGCCAGCAGCCAAAGGGTTCGGGAAAAACTGTTTTTT
TRBJ2-7 | 15 | once | TRBV28 | TRBD1 | CASSLGGTGPREQYF | TGTGCCAGCAGTTTGGGGGGGACAGGGCCTCGCGAGCAGTACTTC
TRBJ1-5 | 14 | once | TRBV2 | . | CASRIDSPNQPQHF | TGTGCCAGCAGGATCGACAGTCCCAATCAGCCCCAGCATTTT
TRBJ2-5 | 18 | . | TRBV7-3 | TRBD2 | CASSLGRTSGRAGETQYF | TGTGCCAGCAGCTTAGGTCGGACTAGCGGGAGGGCCGGGGAGACCCAGTACTTC
TRBJ1-2 | 13 | once | TRBV7-2 | . | CASSGVWDYGYTF | TGTGCCAGCAGCGGAGTGTGGGACTATGGCTACACCTTC
TRBJ1-4 | 14 | . | TRBV19 | . | CASSIIPGGEKLFF | TGTGCCAGTAGTATCATCCCCGGAGGGGAAAAACTGTTTTTT
TRBJ1-1 | 14 | . | TRBV6-6 | . | CASRETATNTEAFF | TGTGCCAGCAGGGAGACAGCAACGAACACTGAAGCTTTCTTT
TRBJ2-2 | 17 | . | TRBV30 | TRBD1 | CAWTWMTGGANTGELFF | TGTGCCTGGACCTGGATGACAGGGGGCGCGAACACCGGGGAGCTGTTTTTT
TRBJ1-6 | 13 | . | TRBV30 | . | CAWSMRDNSPLHF | TGTGCCTGGAGTATGAGGGATAATTCACCCCTCCACTTT
TRBJ2-5 | 13 | . | TRBV5-6 | . | CASSSLVRETQYF | TGTGCCAGCAGCTCACTAGTCCGGGAGACCCAGTACTTC
TRBJ1-1 | 13 | . | TRBV7-9 | TRBD1 | CASSQGVGTEAFF | TGTGCCAGCAGCCAGGGGGTCGGCACTGAAGCTTTCTTT
TRBJ1-2 | 16 | once | TRBV11-2 | . | CASSLYSGGSNYGYTF | TGTGCCAGCAGCTTATATTCGGGAGGGTCGAACTATGGCTACACCTTC
TRBJ2-5 | 17 | . | TRBV11-1 | . | CASSLKGTPRTIETQYF | TGTGCCAGCAGCTTAAAAGGGACGCCCCGCACCATTGAGACCCAGTACTTC
TRBJ2-1 | 15 | . | TRBV5-1 | TRBD2 | CASSQTSGGWNEQFF | TGCGCCAGCAGTCAGACTAGCGGGGGATGGAATGAGCAGTTCTTC
TRBJ2-7 | 11 | . | TRBV20-1 | . | CSARGNYEQYF | TGCAGTGCCAGGGGCAACTACGAGCAGTACTTC